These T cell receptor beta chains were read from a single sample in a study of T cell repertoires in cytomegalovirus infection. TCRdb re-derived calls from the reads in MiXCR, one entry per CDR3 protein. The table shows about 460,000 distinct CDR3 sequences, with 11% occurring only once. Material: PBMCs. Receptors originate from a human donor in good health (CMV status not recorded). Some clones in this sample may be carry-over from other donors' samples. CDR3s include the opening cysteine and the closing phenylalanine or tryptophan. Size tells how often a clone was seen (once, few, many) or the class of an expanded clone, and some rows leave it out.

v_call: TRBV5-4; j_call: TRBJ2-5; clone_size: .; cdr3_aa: CASSLAEASGRVQETQYF
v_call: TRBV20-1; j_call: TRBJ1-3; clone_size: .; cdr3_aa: CSAPSTAYSGNTIYF
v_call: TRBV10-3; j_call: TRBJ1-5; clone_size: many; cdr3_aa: CAISESSRGNQPQHF
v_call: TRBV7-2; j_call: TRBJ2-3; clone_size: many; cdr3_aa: CASLYGGGAPDTQYF
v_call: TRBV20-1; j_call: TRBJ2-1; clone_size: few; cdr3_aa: CSARKLGLSSYNEQFF
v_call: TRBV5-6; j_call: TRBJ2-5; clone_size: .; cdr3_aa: CASWHRNRQETQYF
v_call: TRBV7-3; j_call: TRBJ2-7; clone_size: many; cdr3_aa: CASSLVRGDEQYF
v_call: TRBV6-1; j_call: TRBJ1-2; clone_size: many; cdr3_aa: CASSRTGQEYGYTF
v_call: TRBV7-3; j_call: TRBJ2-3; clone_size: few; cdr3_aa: CASSPGPASGRAGDTQYF
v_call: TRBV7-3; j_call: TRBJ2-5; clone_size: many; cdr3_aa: CASSSSPTGGQETQYF
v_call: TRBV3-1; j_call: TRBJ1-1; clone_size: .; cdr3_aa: CASSGSGGTEAFF
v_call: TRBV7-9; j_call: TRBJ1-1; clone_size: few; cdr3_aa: CASSLWDSPNTEAFF
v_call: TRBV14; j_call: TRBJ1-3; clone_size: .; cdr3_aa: CASSGDRGAGGSPHGNTIYF
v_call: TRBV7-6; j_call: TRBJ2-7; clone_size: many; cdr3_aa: CASSAGLAGRYEQYF
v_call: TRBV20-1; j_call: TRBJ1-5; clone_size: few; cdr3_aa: CSAGGQAQPQHF
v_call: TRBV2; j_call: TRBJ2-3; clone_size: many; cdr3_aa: CASSGASGYTDTQYF
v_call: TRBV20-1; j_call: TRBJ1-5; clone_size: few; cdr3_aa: CSAVGDLGQPQHF
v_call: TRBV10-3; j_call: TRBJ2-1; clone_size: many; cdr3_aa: CAISERSAGVGNEQFF
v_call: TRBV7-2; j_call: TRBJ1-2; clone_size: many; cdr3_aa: CASSLEGAYGYTF
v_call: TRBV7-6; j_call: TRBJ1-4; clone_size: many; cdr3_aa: CASSSLGETNEKLFF
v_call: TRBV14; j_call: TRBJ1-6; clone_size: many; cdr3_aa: CASSQIDSPLHF
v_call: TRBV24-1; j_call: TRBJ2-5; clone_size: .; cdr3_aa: CATSDWAEETQYF
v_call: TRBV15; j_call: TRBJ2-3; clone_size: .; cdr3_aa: CATKPRQTDTQYF
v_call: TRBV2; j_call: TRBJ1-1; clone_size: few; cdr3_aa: CASILGLEYTEAFF
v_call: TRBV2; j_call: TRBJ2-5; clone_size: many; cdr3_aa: CASSVEAGGEETQYF
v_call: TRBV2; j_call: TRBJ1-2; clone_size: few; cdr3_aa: CASGIGYGYTF
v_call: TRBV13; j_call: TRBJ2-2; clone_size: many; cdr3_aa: CASSLLAGARTGELFF
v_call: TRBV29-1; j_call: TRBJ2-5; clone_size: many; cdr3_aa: CSVETVSGETQYF
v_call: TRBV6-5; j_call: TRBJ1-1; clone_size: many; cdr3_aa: CASSYSDRRDTEAFF
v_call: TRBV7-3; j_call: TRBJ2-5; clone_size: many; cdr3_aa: CASSLKVQETQYF
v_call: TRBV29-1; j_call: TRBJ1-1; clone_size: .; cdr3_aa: CSVPGGGQGEVAFF
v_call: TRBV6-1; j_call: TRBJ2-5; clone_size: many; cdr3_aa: CASSEGLDSETQYF
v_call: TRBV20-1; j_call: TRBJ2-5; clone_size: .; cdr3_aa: CSAADRSLRTQYF
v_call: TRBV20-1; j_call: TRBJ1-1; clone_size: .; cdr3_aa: CSARGPGSEAFF
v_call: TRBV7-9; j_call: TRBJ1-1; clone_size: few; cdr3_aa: CASSPRYTEAFF
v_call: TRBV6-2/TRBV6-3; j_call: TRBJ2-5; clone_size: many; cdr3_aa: CGCGGAPGRGETQYF
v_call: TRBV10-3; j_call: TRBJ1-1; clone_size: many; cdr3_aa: CAISEKEIQNTEAFF
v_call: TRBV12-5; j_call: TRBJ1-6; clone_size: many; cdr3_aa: CASGQEGLLATYNSPLHF
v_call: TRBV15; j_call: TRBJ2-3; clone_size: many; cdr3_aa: CATSRGGGDTQYF
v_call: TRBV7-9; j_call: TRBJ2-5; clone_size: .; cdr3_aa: CASSSNRIETQYF
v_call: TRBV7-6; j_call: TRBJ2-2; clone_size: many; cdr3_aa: CASSLWDPLYTGELFF
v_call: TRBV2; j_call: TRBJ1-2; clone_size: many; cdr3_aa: CASSEAVTGTYGYTF
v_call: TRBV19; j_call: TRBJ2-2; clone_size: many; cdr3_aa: CASSLLWDSGGELFF
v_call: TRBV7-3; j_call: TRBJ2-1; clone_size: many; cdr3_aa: CASSAGQGAYNEQFF
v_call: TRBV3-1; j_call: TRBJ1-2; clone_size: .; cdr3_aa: CASSPSGAGTELLLGYGYTF
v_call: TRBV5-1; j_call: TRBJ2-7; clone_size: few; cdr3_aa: CASSWRQSSYEQYF
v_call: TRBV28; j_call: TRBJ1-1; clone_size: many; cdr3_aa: CASSPTPGFHFF